Listed below are T cell receptor beta chains from one sample, sequenced in a study of blood T cell repertoires in COVID-19. The repertoire was sequenced with immunoSEQ multiplex PCR; TCRdb's copy has only in-frame clones and lacks some. The top ten clones hold about 2% of a sample with roughly 260,000 clones, approximately 90% of them seen once. What was sequenced was peripheral blood. The receptors were gathered from a woman aged 45-65 years who had recovered from COVID-19. Each CDR3 is given with its conserved first and last residue. The D gene is left open where the match is weak. Clone size is not always given. Where it is, it says once, few, many or a class for expanded clones.

D gene: TRBD1; clone size: NA; J gene: TRBJ1-2; V gene: TRBV5-1; CDR3 DNA: TGCGCCAGCAGCTTGGCCGGGCAGGGGGCGAGTGGCTACACCTTC; CDR3 protein: CASSLAGQGASGYTF
D gene: NA; clone size: NA; J gene: TRBJ2-3; V gene: TRBV6-5; CDR3 DNA: TGTGCCAGCAGCCGGACAGCGAGCACAGATACGCAGTATTTT; CDR3 protein: CASSRTASTDTQYF
D gene: NA; clone size: NA; J gene: TRBJ2-1; V gene: TRBV10-3; CDR3 DNA: TGTGCCATCCGGCCTTGGGGCGTGGGCGATGAGCAGTTCTTC; CDR3 protein: CAIRPWGVGDEQFF
D gene: TRBD1; clone size: NA; J gene: TRBJ2-5; V gene: TRBV9; CDR3 DNA: TGTGCCAGCAGCGTAGCTTCAGGGGGCGGGGAAGAGACCCAGTACTTC; CDR3 protein: CASSVASGGGEETQYF
D gene: NA; clone size: NA; J gene: TRBJ1-6; V gene: TRBV28; CDR3 DNA: TGTGCCAGCACTGGGACTACGTATAATTCACCCCTCCACTTT; CDR3 protein: CASTGTTYNSPLHF
D gene: TRBD1; clone size: NA; J gene: TRBJ2-1; V gene: TRBV7-2; CDR3 DNA: TGTGCCAGCAGCGGGGACAGGGTCAATGAGCAGTTCTTC; CDR3 protein: CASSGDRVNEQFF
D gene: TRBD2; clone size: NA; J gene: TRBJ2-1; V gene: TRBV6-6; CDR3 DNA: TGTGCCAGCAGCAATAGCGGGAGAGGGTACAATGAGCAGTTCTTC; CDR3 protein: CASSNSGRGYNEQFF
D gene: NA; clone size: NA; J gene: TRBJ1-5; V gene: TRBV29-1; CDR3 DNA: TGCAGCGCCAGCGGGAGCAATCAGCCCCAGCATTTT; CDR3 protein: CSASGSNQPQHF
D gene: NA; clone size: NA; J gene: TRBJ1-5; V gene: TRBV6-1; CDR3 DNA: TGTGCCAGCAGTGAAGTGGGACTCGGACGGGGTCAGCCCCAGCATTTT; CDR3 protein: CASSEVGLGRGQPQHF
D gene: TRBD1; clone size: once; J gene: TRBJ1-5; V gene: TRBV19; CDR3 DNA: TGTGCCAGTAGTGCGACAGGGGGCTTTGAGCCCCAGCATTTT; CDR3 protein: CASSATGGFEPQHF
D gene: NA; clone size: few; J gene: TRBJ1-6; V gene: TRBV19; CDR3 DNA: TGTGCCAGTAGTCCTCAGGGGCACAATTCACCCCTCCACTTT; CDR3 protein: CASSPQGHNSPLHF
D gene: NA; clone size: NA; J gene: TRBJ2-3; V gene: TRBV20-1; CDR3 DNA: TGCAGTGCTAGTGGCAGGGCAGATACGCAGTATTTT; CDR3 protein: CSASGRADTQYF
D gene: TRBD1; clone size: NA; J gene: TRBJ1-1; V gene: TRBV6-6; CDR3 DNA: TGTGCCAGCAGTTACCGGTCAGGGGGCAGGGACACTGAAGCTTTCTTT; CDR3 protein: CASSYRSGGRDTEAFF
D gene: NA; clone size: NA; J gene: TRBJ2-3; V gene: TRBV2; CDR3 DNA: TGTGCCAGCAGCCTACTCGGACAGCACACAGATACGCAGTATTTT; CDR3 protein: CASSLLGQHTDTQYF
D gene: NA; clone size: NA; J gene: TRBJ2-7; V gene: TRBV7-9; CDR3 DNA: TGTGCCAGCAGCTTAGCGTTAAGCAGGTCCCCCAGCTACGAGCAGTACTTC; CDR3 protein: CASSLALSRSPSYEQYF
D gene: NA; clone size: NA; J gene: TRBJ2-3; V gene: TRBV4-3; CDR3 DNA: TGCGCCAGCAGCCAAGACGCTAGAGATACGCAGTATTTT; CDR3 protein: CASSQDARDTQYF
D gene: TRBD1; clone size: NA; J gene: TRBJ1-1; V gene: TRBV18; CDR3 DNA: TGTGCCAGCTCACCGGGACAGGGGTACACTGAAGCTTTCTTT; CDR3 protein: CASSPGQGYTEAFF
D gene: NA; clone size: NA; J gene: TRBJ2-7; V gene: TRBV28; CDR3 DNA: TGTGCCAGCTACTCCCCCGGGACTCCCCTAGCCGAGCAGTACTTC; CDR3 protein: CASYSPGTPLAEQYF